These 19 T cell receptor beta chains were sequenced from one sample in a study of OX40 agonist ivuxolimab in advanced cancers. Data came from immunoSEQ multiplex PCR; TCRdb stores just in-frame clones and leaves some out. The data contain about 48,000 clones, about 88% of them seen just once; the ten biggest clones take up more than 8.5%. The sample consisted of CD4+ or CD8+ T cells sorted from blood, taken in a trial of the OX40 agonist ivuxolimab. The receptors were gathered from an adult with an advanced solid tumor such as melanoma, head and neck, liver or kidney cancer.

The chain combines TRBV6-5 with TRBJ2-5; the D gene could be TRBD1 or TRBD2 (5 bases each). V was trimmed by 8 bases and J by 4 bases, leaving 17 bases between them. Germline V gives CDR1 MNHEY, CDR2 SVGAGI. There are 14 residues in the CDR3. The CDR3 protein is CASGNSGSRETQYF. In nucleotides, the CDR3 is TGTGCCAGCGGAAACTCAGGGAGTAGAGAGACCCAGTACTTC.

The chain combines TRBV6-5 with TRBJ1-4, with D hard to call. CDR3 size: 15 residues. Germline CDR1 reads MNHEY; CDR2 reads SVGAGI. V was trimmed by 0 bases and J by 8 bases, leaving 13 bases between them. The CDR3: CASSYSRGRHEKLFF. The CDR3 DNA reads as TGTGCCAGCAGTTACTCGAGAGGAAGGCACGAAAAACTGTTTTTT.

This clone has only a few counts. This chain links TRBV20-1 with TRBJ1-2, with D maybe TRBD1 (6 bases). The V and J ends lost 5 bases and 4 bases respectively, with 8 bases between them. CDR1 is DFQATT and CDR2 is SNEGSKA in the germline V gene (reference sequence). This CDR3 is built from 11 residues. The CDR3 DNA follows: TGCAGTGCTCAACAGGGCTATGGCTACACCTTC. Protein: CSAQQGYGYTF.

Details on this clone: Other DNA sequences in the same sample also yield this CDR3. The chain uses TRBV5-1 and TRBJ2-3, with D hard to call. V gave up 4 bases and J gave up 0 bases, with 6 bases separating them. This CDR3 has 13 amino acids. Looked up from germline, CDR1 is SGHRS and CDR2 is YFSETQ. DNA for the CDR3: TGCGCCAGCAGCCCGGCAAGCACAGATACGCAGTATTTT. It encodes CASSPASTDTQYF.

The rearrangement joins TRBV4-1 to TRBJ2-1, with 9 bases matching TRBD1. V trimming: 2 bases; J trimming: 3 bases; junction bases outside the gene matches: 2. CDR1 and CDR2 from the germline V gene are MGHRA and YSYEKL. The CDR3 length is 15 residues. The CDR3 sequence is CASSQPGQGYNEQFF. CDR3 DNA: TGCGCCAGCAGCCAACCGGGACAGGGCTACAATGAGCAGTTCTTC.

The CDR3 region has the DNA TGTGCCAGCAGTGTCGGACGGCGGCCCAGCTCCTACAATGAGCAGTTCTTC. Translation gives CASSVGRRPSSYNEQFF. The rearrangement links TRBV2 to TRBJ2-1; no firm D call. The length of the CDR3 is 17 residues. V lost 4 bases, J lost 0 bases, and 16 bases lay in between. From germline, CDR1 is SNHLY and CDR2 FYNNEI.

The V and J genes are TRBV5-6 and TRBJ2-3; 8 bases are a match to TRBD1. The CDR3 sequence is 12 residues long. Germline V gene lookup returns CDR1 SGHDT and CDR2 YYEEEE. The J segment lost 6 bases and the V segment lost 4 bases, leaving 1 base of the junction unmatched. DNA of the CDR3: TGTGCCAGCAGCCGGGACAGGGATACGCAGTATTTT. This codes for CASSRDRDTQYF.

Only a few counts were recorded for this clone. The chain's CDR3 is CASSSGLAGFANEQFF. CDR3 sequence (DNA): TGCGCCAGCAGCTCCGGACTAGCGGGATTTGCGAATGAGCAGTTCTTC. This chain joins TRBV5-1 and TRBJ2-1, with 12 bases matching TRBD2. With V trimmed by 3 bases and J by 7 bases, 8 bases remained unmatched. Germline loops: CDR1 SGHRS, CDR2 YFSETQ. The CDR3 has 16 residues.

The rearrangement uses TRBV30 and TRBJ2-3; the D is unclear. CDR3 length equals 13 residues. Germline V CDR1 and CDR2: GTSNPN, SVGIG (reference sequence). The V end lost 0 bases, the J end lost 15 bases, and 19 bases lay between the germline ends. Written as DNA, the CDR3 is TGTGCCTGGAGTGTAAGAGGACCTTCCCGTCAATATTTT. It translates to CAWSVRGPSRQYF. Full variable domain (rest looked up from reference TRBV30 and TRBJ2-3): SQTIHQWPATLVQPVGSPLSLECTVEGTSNPNLYWYRQAAGRGLQLLFYSVGIGQISSEVPQNLSASRPQDRQFILSSKKLLLSDSGFYLCAWSVRGPSRQYFGPGTRLTVL.

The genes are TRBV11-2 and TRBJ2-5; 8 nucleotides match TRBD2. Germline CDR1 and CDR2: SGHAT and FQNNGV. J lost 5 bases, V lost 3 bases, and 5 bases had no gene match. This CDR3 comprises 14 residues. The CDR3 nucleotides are TGTGCCAGCAGCTTTAGCGGGAAAAAGGAGACCCAGTACTTC. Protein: CASSFSGKKETQYF.

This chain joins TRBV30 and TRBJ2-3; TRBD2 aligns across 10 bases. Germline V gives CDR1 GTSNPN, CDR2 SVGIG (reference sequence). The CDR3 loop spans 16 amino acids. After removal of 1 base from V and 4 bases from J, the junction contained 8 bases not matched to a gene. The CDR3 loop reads CAWSDPSGRSADTQYF. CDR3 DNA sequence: TGTGCCTGGAGTGATCCTAGCGGGAGATCTGCAGATACGCAGTATTTT.

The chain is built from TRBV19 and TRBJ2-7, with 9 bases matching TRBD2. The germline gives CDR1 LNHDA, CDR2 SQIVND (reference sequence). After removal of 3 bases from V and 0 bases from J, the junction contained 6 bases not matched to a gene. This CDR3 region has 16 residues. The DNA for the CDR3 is TGTGCCAGTAGTATCGGGCTAGCGGGACTCTCCTACGAGCAGTACTTC. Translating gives CASSIGLAGLSYEQYF.

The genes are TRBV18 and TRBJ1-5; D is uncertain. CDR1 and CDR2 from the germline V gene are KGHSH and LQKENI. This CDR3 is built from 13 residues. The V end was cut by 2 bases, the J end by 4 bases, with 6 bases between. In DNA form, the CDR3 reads TGTGCCAGCTCACCAGCCCCAAATCAGCCCCAGCATTTT. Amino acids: CASSPAPNQPQHF.

DNA for the CDR3: TGTGCAAGTCGCACCCGACAGGGGTTTCGCGAGCAGTACTTC. Translated, it gives CASRTRQGFREQYF. The rearrangement links TRBV12-2 to TRBJ2-7; the D call in the table, TRBD1, was not verified against the DNA. TRBV12-2 is a pseudogene. The CDR3 totals 14 residues.

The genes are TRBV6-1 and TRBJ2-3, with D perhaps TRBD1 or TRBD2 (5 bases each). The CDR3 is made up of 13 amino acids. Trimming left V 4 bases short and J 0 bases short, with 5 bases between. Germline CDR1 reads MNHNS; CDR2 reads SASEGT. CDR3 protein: CASSGDSTDTQYF. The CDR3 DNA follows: TGTGCCAGCAGTGGGGACAGCACAGATACGCAGTATTTT.

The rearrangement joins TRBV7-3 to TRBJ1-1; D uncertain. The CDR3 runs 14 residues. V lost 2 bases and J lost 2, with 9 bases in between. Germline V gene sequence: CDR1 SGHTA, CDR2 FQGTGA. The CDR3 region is CASSLLGGNTEAFF. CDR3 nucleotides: TGTGCCAGCAGCTTACTCGGCGGAAACACTGAAGCTTTCTTT.

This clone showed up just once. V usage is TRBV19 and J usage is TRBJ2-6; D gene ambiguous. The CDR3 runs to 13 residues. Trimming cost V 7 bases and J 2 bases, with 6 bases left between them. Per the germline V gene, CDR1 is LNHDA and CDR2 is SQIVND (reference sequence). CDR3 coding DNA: TGTGCCAGTAAATTCACTGGGGCCAACGTCCTGACTTTC. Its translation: CASKFTGANVLTF.

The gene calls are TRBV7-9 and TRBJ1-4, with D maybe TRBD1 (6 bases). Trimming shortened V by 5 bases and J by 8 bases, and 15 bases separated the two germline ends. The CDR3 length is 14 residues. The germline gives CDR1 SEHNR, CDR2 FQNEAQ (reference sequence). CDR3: CASSLKGHREKLFF. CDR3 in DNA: TGTGCCAGCAGCCTAAAGGGACATAGGGAAAAACTGTTTTTT.

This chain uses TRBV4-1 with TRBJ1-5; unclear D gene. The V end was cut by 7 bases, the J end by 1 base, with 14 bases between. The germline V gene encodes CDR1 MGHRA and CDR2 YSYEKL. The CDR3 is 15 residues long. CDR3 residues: CASNQHPNSNQPQHF. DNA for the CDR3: TGCGCCAGCAATCAACACCCTAACAGCAATCAGCCCCAGCATTTT.